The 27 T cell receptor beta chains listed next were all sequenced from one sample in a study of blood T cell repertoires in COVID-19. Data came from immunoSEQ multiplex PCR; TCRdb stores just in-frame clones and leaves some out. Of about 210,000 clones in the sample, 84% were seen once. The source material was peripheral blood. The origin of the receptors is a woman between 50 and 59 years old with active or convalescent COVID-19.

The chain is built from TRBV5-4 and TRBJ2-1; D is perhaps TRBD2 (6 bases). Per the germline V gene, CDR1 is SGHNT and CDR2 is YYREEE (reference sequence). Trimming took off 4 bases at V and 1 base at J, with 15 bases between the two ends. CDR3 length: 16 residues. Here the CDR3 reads CASSVSRDSSYNEQFF. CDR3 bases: TGTGCCAGCAGCGTAAGCCGGGACTCTTCCTACAATGAGCAGTTCTTC.

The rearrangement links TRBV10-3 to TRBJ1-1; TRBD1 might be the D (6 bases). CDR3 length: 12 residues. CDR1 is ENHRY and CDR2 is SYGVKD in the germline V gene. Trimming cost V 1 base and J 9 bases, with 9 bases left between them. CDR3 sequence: CAISEWDIQAFF. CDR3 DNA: TGTGCCATCAGTGAGTGGGACATTCAAGCTTTCTTT.

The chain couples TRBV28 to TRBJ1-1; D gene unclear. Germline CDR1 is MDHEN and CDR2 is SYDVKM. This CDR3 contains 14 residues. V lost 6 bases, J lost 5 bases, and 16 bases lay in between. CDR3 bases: TGTGCCAGCAGCCGACCGGGGTGGGGAACTGAAGCTTTCTTT. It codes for CASSRPGWGTEAFF.

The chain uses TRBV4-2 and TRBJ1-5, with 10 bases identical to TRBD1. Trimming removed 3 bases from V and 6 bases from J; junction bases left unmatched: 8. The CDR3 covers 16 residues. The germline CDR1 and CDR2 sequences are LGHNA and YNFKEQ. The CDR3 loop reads CASSHTRDRGGQPQHF. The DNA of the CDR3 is TGTGCCAGCAGCCATACTCGGGACAGGGGAGGTCAGCCCCAGCATTTT.

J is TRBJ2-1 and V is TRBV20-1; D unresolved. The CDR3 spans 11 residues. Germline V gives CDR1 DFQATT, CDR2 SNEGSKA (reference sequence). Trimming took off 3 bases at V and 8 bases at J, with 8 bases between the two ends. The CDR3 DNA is TGCAGTGCTAGTTCCTCGTATGAGCAGTTCTTC. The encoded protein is CSASSSYEQFF.

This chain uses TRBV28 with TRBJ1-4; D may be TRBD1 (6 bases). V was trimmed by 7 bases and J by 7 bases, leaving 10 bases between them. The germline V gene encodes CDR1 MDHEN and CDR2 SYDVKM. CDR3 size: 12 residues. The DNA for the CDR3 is TGTGCCAGCACCCAGGGGCTTGAAAAACTGTTTTTT. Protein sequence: CASTQGLEKLFF. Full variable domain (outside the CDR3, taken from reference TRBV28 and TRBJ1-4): DVKVTQSSRYLVKRTGEKVFLECVQDMDHENMFWYRQDPGLGLRLIYFSYDVKMKEKGDIPEGYSVSREKKERFSLILESASTNQTSMYLCASTQGLEKLFFGSGTQLSVL.

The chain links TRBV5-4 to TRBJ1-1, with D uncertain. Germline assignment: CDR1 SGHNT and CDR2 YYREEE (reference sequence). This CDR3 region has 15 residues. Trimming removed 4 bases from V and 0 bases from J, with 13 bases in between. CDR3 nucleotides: TGTGCCAGCAGCCCGCTTTTGGGCATGAACACTGAAGCTTTCTTT. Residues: CASSPLLGMNTEAFF.

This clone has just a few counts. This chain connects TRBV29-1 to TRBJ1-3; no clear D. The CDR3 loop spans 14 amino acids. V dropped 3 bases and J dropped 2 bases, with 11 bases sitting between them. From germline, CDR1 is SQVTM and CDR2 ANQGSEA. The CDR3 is CSVETRRAGNTIYF. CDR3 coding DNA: TGCAGCGTTGAGACTCGGAGGGCTGGAAACACCATATATTTT.

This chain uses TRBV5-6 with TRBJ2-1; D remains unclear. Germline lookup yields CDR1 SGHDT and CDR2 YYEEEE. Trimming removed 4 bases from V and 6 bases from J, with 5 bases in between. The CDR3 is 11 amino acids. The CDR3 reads CASSIGNEQFF. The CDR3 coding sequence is TGTGCCAGCAGCATCGGCAATGAGCAGTTCTTC.

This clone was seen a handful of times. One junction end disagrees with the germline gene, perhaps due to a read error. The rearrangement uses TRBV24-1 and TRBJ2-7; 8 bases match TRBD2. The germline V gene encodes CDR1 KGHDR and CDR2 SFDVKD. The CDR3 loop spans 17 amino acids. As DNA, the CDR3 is TGTGCCACCTCCCGGGTCCACGGGAGGGCCCTCTCCGACGAGCAGTACTTC. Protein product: CATSRVHGRALSDEQYF.

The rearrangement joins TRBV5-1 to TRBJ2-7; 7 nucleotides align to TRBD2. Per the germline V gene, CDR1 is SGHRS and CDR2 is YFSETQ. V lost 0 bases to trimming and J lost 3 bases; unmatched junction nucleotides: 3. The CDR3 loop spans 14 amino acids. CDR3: CASSLVGTIYEQYF. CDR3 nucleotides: TGCGCCAGCAGCTTGGTAGGGACTATCTACGAGCAGTACTTC.

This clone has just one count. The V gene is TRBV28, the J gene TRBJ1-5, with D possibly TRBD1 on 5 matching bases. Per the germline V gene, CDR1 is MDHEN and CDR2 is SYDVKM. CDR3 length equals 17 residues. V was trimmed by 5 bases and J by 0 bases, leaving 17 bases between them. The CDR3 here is CASSQVPGGISNQPQHF. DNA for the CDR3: TGTGCCAGCAGTCAAGTCCCCGGGGGTATTAGCAATCAGCCCCAGCATTTT.

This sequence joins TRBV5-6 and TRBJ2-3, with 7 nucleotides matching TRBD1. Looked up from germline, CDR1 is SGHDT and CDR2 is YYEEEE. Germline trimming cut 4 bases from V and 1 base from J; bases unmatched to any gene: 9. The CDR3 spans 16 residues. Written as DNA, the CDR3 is TGTGCCAGCAGCCTTCTACAGGGGTCGGGCACAGATACGCAGTATTTT. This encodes CASSLLQGSGTDTQYF.

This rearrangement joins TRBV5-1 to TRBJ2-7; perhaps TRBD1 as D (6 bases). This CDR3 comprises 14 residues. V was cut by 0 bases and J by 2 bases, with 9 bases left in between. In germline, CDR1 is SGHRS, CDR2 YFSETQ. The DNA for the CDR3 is TGCGCCAGCAGCTTGGACAGGGCAGCCTACGAGCAGTACTTC. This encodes CASSLDRAAYEQYF.

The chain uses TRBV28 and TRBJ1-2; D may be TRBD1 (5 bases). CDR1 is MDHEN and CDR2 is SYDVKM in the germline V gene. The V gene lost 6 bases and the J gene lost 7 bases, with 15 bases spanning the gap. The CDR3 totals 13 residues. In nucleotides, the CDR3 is TGTGCCAGCAGACCGGACATCCACGGTGGCTACACCTTC. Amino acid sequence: CASRPDIHGGYTF.

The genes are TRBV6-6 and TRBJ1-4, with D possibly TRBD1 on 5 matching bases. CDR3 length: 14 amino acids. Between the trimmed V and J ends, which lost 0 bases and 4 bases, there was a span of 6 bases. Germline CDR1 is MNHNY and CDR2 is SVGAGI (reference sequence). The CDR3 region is CASSYSGGNEKLFF. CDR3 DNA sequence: TGTGCCAGCAGTTACTCGGGGGGTAATGAAAAACTGTTTTTT.

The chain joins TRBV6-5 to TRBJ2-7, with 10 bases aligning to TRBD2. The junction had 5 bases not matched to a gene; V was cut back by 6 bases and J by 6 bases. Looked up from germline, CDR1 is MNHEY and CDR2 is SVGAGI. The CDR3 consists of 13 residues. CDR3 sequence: CASRPGTSAEQYV. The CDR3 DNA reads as TGTGCCAGCAGGCCCGGGACTAGCGCCGAGCAGTACGTC.

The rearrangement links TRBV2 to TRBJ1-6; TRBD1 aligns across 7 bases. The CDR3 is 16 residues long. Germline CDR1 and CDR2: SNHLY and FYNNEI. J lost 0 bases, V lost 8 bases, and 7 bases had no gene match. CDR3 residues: CASETGLSSYNSPLHF. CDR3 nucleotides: TGTGCCAGCGAGACAGGGCTAAGCTCCTATAATTCACCCCTCCACTTT.

The DNA for the CDR3 is TGTGCCAGCAGTTTATCCCCTGTAGGGGTAGGAAATTCACCCCTCCACTTT. Its translation is CASSLSPVGVGNSPLHF. J is TRBJ1-6 and V is TRBV27; maybe TRBD1 (5 bases). The CDR3 extends over 17 amino acids. CDR1 MNHEY and CDR2 SMNVEV come from the germline V gene (reference sequence). Trimming left V 0 bases short and J 7 bases short, with 16 bases between.

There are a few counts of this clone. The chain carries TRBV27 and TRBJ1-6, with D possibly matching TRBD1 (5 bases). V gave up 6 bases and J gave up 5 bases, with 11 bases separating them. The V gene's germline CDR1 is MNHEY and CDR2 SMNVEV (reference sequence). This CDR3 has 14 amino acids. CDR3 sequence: CASRGGEDNSPLHF. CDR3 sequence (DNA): TGTGCCAGCAGAGGAGGGGAGGATAATTCACCCCTCCACTTT.

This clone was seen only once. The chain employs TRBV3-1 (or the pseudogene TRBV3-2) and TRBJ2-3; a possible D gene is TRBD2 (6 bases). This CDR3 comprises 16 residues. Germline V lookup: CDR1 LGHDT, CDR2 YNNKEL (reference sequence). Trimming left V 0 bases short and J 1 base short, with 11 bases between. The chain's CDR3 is CASSQDGASGTDTQYF. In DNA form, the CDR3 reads TGTGCCAGCAGCCAAGATGGAGCTAGCGGCACAGATACGCAGTATTTT.

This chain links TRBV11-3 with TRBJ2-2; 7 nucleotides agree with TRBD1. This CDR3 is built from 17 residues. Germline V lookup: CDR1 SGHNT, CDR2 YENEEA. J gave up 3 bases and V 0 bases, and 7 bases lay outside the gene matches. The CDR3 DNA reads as TGTGCCAGCAGCTTAGATCGGGTCCAGGGGGACACCGGGGAGCTGTTTTTT. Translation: CASSLDRVQGDTGELFF. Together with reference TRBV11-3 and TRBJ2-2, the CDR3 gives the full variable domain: EAGVVQSPRYKIIEKKQPVAFWCNPISGHNTLYWYLQNLGQGPELLIRYENEEAVDDSQLPKDRFSAERLKGVDSTLKIQPAELGDSAVYLCASSLDRVQGDTGELFFGEGSRLTVL.

The CDR3 spells CASSLYGRNTEAFF. The CDR3 nucleotides read TGTGCCAGCAGCTTATATGGCAGAAACACTGAAGCTTTCTTT. This chain connects TRBV7-3 to TRBJ1-1; D unclear. The CDR3 consists of 14 residues. V was clipped by 2 bases and J by 2 bases, with 9 bases between them. Germline V gene data show CDR1 as SGHTA and CDR2 as FQGTGA.

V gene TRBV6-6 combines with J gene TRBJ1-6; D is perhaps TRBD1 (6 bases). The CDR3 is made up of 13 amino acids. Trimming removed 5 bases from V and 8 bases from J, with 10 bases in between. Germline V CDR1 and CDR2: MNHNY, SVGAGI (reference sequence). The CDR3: CASSRTVYSPLHF. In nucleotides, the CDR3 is TGTGCCAGCAGTCGGACAGTCTATTCACCCCTCCACTTT.

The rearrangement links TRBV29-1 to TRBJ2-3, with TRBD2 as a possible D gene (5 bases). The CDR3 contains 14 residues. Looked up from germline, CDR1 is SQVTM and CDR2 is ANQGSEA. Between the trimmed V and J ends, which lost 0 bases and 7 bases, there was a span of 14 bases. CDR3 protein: CSVEDWGTGNTQYF. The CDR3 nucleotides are TGCAGCGTTGAAGATTGGGGAACGGGGAATACGCAGTATTTT.

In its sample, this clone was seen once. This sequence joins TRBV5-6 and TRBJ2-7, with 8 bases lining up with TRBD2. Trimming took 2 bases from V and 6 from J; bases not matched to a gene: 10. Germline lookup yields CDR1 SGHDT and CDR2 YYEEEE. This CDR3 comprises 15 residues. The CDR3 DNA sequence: TGTGCCAGCAGCTTACTAGCGGCTGGGGGGTCCGAGCAGTACTTC. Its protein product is CASSLLAAGGSEQYF.

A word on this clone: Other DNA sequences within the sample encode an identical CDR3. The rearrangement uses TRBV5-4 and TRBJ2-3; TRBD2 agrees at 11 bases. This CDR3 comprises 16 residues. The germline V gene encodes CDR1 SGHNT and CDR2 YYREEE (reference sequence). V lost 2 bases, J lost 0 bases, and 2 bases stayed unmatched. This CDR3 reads CASSFLAGGSTDTQYF. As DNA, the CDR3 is TGTGCCAGCAGCTTTCTAGCGGGGGGCAGCACAGATACGCAGTATTTT.